The T cell receptor beta chain under discussion was sequenced for a study of T cells after yellow fever vaccination (dated by TCRdb to between 2019 and 2020). About the full investigation: The SMART-Seq v4 Ultra Low Input RNA kit was used to prepare libraries from fractions with low cell numbers. Bulk PBMC replicates and cell subsets were isolated from blood drawn at multiple timepoints before and after both primary and secondary immunization. Two healthy male donors, one aged 18 to 30 and one aged 30 to 40 years, made up the cohort. To follow T-cell clones before and after primary and booster YFV17D yellow fever vaccination, bulk TCR alpha and beta repertoires were sequenced over time. Overall results and qualifications from the work: Most clones expanded after primary vaccination (almost 98% of CD4 and roughly 90% of CD8) were re-detected after the booster, suggesting that broad memory maintenance occurred. A small fraction of clonotypes appeared in both the CD4 and CD8 compartments, likely as a result of convergent recombination. Computational filtering was needed because FACS-sorted repertoires could contain abundant contaminating clonotypes from the bulk population. Compared with the primary T-cell response, the secondary T-cell response was faster but weaker, reaching its peak on day 5 rather than on day 15. Because the study included only a couple of donors, the extent to which the findings can be generalized is limited.

From cysteine to phenylalanine, the CDR3 is 18 amino acids long. Solely the CDR3 DNA is kept, with 54 bases framed from the first base. V is cut back by 5 bases and J by 4 bases, with 16 bases in the junction unmatched. The germline V gene provides CDR1 SGHRS and CDR2 YFSETQ. Reading the label with the study, this specimen's treatment or condition is: live attenuated yellow fever vaccine strain. A standard Ficoll-Paque protocol was used to isolate PBMCs from peripheral blood. CD4 and CD8 T-cell fractions were isolated with Dynabeads CD4 and CD8 positive selection kits. RNA was extracted with TriZol from bulk PBMCs, CD4 and CD8 fractions, and dextramer-positive and dextramer-negative fractions. On this clonotype: This receptor's antigen is unknown. No base quality information exists; no much larger clone differs at one position.

Synthesis of TCR cDNA relied on 5'RACE template switching, a step that introduced a universal primer site along with unique molecular identifiers. cDNA synthesis was primed from both the TCR alpha and TCR beta constant segments. Two PCR steps were used to amplify libraries, with sample barcodes and sequencing adapters being added in the second step. Sequencing of libraries was performed on Illumina HiSeq 2500 (2x100 bp) or NovaSeq (2x150 bp). The published analysis was carried out like this. Demultiplexing of reads and collapsing into UMI consensus sequences were performed with MIGEC, and V(D)J alignment was carried out with MiXCR. Using edgeR on replicate PBMC samples, clonotypes were called vaccine-responding if FDR was below 0.01 and the log2 fold change was above 5 up to day 15. Each bulk clonotype received a CD4 or CD8 identity based on whether the sequenced CD4 or CD8 repertoire contained that clonotype at higher abundance. TCRdb ran its own pipeline on the public reads, namely fastp trimming at Q25 and MiXCR clone calling, and kept in-frame beta chains. Records with the same CDR3 protein are collapsed into one entry carrying the most frequent genes and DNA. The V and J calls shown here were made by TCRdb, not taken from the authors' results. This sample holds about 160,000 distinct CDR3 sequences; 5.5% to 7.5% were observed only once. The ten largest clones represent over 2% of the sample.

The TCR was taken from a young man who received the YFV17D yellow fever vaccine. Sequenced here: CD4+ T cells sorted from PBMCs, sampled about 5 days after the first yellow fever vaccination. The rearrangement joined TRBV5-1 to TRBJ2-5; 11 bases in the middle match TRBD1. The CDR3 reads CASRISPSRDRGVETQYF. The nucleotide sequence is TGCGCCAGCAGAATATCCCCTTCACGGGACAGGGGGGTAGAGACCCAGTACTTC.